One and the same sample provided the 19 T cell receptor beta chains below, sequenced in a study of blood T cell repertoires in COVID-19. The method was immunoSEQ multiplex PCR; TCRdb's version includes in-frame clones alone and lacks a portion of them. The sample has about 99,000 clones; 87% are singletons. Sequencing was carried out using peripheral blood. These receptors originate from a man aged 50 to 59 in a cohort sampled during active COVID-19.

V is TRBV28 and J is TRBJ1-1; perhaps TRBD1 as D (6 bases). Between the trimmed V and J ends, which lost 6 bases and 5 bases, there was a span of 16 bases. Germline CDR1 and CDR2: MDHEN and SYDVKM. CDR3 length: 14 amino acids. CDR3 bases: TGTGCCAGCAGGGAGACAGGAGTATGGACTGAAGCTTTCTTT. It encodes CASRETGVWTEAFF. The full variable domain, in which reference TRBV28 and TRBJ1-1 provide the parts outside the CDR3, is DVKVTQSSRYLVKRTGEKVFLECVQDMDHENMFWYRQDPGLGLRLIYFSYDVKMKEKGDIPEGYSVSREKKERFSLILESASTNQTSMYLCASRETGVWTEAFFGQGTRLTVV.

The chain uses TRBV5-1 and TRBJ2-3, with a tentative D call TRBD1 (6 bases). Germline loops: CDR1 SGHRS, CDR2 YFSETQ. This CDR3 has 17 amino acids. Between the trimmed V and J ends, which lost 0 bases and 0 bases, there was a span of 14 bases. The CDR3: CASSLALSQGSTDTQYF. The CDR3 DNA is TGCGCCAGCAGCTTGGCCTTATCACAGGGCAGCACAGATACGCAGTATTTT.

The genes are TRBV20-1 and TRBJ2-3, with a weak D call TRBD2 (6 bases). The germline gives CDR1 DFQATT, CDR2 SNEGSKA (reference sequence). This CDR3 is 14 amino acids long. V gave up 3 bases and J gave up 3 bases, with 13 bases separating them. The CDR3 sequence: CSASRAGNTDTQYF. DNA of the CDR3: TGCAGTGCTAGTAGGGCGGGGAATACAGATACGCAGTATTTT.

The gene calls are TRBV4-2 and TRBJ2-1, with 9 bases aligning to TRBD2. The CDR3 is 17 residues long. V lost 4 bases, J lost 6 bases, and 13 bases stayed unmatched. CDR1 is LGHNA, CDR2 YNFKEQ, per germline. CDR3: CASSPPGGRGGLNEQFF. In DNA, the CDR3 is TGTGCCAGCAGCCCGCCGGGTGGGCGGGGGGGCCTCAATGAGCAGTTCTTC.

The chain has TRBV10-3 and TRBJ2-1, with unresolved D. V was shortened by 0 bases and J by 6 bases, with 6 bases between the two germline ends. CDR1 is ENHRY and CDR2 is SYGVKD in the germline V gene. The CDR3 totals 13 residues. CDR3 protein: CAISESLANEQFF. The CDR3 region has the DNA TGTGCCATCAGTGAGTCGTTGGCCAATGAGCAGTTCTTC.

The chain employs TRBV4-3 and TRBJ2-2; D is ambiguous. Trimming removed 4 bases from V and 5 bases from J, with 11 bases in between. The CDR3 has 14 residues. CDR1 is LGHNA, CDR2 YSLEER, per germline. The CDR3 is CASSRIKRTGELFF. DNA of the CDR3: TGCGCCAGCAGCCGGATAAAGAGGACCGGGGAGCTGTTTTTT.

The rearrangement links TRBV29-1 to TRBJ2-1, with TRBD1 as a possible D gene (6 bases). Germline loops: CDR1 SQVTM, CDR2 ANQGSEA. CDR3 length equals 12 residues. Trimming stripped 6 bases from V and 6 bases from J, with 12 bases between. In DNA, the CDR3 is TGCAGCGTGGTACCAGGGGTCAATGAGCAGTTCTTC. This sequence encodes CSVVPGVNEQFF.

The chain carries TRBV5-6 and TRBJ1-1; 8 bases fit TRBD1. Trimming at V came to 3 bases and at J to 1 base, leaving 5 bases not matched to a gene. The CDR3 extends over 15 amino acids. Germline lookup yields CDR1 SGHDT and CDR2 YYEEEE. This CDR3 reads CASSSLGTGNTEAFF. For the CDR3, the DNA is TGTGCCAGCAGCTCTCTCGGGACAGGGAACACTGAAGCTTTCTTT.

This CDR3 is CASSEDRMPVATEAFF. CDR3 bases: TGTGCCAGCAGTGAAGACAGGATGCCGGTTGCGACTGAAGCTTTCTTT. The chain is built from TRBV6-1 and TRBJ1-1; the D gene is possibly TRBD1 (5 bases). The germline V and J ends were trimmed by 1 base and 5 bases, with 17 bases remaining between them. This CDR3 is 16 amino acids long. Germline loops: CDR1 MNHNS, CDR2 SASEGT.

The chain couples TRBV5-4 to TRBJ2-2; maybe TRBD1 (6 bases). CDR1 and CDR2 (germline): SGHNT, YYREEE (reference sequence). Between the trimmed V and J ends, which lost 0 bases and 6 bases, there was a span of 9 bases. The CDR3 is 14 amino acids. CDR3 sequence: CASSLGQVAGELFF. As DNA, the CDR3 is TGTGCCAGCAGCTTGGGACAGGTAGCCGGGGAGCTGTTTTTT.

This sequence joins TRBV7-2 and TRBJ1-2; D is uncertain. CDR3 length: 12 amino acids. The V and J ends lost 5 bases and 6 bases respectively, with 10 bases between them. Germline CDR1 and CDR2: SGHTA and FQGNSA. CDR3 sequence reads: CASSTYSDGYTF. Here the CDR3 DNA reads TGTGCCAGCAGCACTTACTCGGATGGCTACACCTTC.

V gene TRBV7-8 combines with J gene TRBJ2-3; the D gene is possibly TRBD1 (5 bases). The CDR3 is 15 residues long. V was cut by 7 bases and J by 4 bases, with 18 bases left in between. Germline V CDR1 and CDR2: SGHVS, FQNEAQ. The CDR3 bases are TGTGCCAGCACCCCCGCGGCAGGGCCAGCAGATACGCAGTATTTT. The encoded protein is CASTPAAGPADTQYF.

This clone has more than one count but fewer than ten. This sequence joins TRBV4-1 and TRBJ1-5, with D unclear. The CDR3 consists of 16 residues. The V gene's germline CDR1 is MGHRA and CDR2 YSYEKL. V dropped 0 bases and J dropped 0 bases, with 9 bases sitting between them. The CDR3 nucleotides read TGCGCCAGCAGCCAAGATAACAGCCGTAGCAATCAGCCCCAGCATTTT. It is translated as CASSQDNSRSNQPQHF.

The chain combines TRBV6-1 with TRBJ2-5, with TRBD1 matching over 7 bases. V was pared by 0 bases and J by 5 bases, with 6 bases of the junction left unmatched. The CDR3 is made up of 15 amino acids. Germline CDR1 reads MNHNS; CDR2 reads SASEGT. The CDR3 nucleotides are TGTGCCAGCAGTGAAGCTTCGACAGGGTGGGAGACCCAGTACTTC. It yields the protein CASSEASTGWETQYF.

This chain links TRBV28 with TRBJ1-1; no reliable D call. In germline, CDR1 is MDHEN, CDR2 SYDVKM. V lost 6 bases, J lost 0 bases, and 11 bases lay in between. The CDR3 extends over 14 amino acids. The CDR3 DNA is TGTGCCAGCAGACTGACATCTTTGAACACTGAAGCTTTCTTT. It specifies CASRLTSLNTEAFF. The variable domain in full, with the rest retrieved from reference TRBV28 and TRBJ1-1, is DVKVTQSSRYLVKRTGEKVFLECVQDMDHENMFWYRQDPGLGLRLIYFSYDVKMKEKGDIPEGYSVSREKKERFSLILESASTNQTSMYLCASRLTSLNTEAFFGQGTRLTVV.

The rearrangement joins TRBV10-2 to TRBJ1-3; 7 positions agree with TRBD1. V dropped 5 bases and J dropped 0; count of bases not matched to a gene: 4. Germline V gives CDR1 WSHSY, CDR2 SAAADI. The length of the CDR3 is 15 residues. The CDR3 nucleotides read TGCGCCAGCAGTCCTACAGGGGACTCTGGAAACACCATATATTTT. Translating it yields CASSPTGDSGNTIYF.

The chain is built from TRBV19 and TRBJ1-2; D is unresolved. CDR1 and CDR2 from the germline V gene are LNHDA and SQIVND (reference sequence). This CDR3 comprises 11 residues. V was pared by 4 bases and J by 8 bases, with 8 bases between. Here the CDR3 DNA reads TGTGCCAGTAGTAATATGGGCGGCTACACCTTC. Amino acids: CASSNMGGYTF.

The CDR3 DNA reads TGCGCCAGCAGCCAAGAGGCAGCGCGTTATGAGACCCAGTACTTC. This codes for CASSQEAARYETQYF. The chain couples TRBV4-1 to TRBJ2-5; no definite D call. CDR3 length: 15 residues. Trimming stripped 0 bases from V and 5 bases from J, with 13 bases between. Germline CDR1 is MGHRA and CDR2 is YSYEKL.

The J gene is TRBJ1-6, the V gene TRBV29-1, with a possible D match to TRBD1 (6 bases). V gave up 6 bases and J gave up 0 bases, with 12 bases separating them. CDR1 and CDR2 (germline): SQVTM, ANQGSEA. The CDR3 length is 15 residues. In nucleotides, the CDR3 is TGCAGCGTCGCGACAGGTAGCTCCTATAATTCACCCCTCCACTTT. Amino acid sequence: CSVATGSSYNSPLHF.